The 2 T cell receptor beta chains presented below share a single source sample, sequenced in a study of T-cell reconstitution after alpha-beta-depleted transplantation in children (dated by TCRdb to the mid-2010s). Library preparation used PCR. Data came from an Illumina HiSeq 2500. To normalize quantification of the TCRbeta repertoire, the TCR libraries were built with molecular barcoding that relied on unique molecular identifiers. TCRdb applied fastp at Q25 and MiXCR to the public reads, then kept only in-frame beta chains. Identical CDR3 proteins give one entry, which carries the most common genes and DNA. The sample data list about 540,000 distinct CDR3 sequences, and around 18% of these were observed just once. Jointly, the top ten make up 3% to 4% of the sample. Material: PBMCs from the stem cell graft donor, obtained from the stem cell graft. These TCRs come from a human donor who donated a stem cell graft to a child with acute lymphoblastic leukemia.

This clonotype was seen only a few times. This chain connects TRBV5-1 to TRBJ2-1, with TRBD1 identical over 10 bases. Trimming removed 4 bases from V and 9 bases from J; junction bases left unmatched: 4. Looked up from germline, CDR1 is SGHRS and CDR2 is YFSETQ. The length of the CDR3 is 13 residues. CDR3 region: CASSAGQGGEQFF. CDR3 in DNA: TGCGCCAGCAGCGCCGGACAGGGGGGTGAGCAGTTCTTC. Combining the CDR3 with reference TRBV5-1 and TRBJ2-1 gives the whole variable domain KAGVTQTPRYLIKTRGQQVTLSCSPISGHRSVSWYQQTPGQGLQFLFEYFSETQRNKGNFPGRFSGRQFSNSRSEMNVSTLELGDSALYLCASSAGQGGEQFFGPGTRLTVL.

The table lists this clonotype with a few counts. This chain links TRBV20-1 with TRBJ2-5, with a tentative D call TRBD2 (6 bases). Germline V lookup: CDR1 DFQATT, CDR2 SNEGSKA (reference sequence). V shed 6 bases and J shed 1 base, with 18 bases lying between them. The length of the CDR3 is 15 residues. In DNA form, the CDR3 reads TGCAGTGCCACACCGGGGGTCGGGGCCCAAGAGACCCAGTACTTC. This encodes CSATPGVGAQETQYF.